This record covers a single TCR beta chain. Its target is not known. These donors, healthy bone marrow donors, were studied. The CDR3 consists of 14 residues. The germline V gene has CDR1 MNHEY and CDR2 SMNVEV (reference sequence). V lost 6 bases, J lost 0 bases, and 12 bases lay in between. PCR was performed using 60 Vbeta and 13 Jbeta primers. Generated by immunoSEQ multiplex PCR, the TCRdb table keeps only in-frame clones and is missing some. The sample lists roughly 100,000 clones, 12% seen once, with about a sixth in the top ten. The data stem from a study of cytomegalovirus exposure and HLA in healthy donors. Whole-study results and caveats: The HLA-A and HLA-B alleles of most subjects were reportedly predicted accurately from TCR beta sequences.

This sequence originates from a man aged 40-55 years in good health and CMV-seropositive. Sequenced sample: PBMCs. The chain carries TRBV27 and TRBJ2-7; maybe TRBD1 (6 bases). As DNA, the CDR3 is TGTGCCAGCAGCTACCAGGACAGCTCCTACGAGCAGTACTTC. Its protein product is CASSYQDSSYEQYF.